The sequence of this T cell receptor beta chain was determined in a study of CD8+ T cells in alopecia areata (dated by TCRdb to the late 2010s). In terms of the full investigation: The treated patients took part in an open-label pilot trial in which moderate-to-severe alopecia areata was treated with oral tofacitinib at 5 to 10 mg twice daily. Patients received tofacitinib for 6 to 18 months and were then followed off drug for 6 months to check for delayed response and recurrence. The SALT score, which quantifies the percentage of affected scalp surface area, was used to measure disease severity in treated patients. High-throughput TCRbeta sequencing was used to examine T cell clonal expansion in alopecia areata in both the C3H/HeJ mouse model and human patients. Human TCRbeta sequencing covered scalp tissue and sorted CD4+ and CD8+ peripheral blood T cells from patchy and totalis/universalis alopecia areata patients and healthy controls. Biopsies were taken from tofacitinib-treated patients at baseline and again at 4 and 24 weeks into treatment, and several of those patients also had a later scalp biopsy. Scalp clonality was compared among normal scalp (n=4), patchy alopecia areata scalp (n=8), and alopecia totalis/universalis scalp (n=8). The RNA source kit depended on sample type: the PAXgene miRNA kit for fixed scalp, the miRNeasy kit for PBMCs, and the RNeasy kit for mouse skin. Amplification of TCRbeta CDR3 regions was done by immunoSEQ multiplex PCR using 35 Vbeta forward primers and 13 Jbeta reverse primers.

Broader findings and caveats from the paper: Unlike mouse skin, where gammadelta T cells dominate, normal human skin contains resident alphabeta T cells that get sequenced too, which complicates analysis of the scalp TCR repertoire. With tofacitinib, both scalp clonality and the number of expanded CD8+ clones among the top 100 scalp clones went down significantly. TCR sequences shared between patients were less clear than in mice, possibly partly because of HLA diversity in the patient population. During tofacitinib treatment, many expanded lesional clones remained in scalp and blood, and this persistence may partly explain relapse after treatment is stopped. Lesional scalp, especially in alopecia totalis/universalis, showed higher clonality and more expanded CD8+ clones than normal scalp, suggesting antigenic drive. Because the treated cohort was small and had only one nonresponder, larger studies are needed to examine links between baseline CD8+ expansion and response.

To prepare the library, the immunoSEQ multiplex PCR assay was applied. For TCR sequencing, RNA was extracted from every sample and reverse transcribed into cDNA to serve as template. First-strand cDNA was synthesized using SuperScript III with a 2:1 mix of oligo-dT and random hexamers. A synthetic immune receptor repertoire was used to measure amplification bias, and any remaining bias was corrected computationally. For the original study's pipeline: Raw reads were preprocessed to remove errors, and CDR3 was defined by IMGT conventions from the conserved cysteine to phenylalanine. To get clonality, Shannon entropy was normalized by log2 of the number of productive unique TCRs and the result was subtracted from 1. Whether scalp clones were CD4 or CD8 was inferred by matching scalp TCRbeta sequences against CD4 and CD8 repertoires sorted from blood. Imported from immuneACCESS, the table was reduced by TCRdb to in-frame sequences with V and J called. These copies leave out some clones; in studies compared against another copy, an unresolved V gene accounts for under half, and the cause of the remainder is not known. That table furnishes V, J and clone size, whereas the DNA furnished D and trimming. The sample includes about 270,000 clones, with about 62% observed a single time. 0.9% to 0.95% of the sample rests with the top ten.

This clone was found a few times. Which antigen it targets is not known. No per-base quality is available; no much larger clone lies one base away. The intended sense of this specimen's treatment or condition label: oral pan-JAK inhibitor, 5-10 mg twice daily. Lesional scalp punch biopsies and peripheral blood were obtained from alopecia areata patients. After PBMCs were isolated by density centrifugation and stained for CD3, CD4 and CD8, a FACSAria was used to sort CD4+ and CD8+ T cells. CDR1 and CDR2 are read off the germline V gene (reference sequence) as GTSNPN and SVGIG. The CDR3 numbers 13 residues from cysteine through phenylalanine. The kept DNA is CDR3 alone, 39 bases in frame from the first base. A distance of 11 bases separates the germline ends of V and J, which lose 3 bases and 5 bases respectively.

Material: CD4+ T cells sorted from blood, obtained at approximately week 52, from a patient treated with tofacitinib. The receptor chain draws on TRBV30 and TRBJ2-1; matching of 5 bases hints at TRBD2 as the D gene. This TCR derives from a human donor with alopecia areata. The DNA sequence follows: TGTGCCTGGAGCGGAGGCCGAGACAATGAGCAGTTCTTC. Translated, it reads CAWSGGRDNEQFF.